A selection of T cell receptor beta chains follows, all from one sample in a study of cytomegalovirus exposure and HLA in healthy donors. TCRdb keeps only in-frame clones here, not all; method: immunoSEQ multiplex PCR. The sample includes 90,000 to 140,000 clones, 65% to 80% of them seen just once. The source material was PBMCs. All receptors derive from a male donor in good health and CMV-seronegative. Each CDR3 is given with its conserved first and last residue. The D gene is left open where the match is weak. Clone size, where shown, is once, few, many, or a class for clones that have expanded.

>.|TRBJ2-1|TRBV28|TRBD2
CASSLYLAGMAVNEQFF
TGTGCCAGCAGTTTATACCTAGCGGGAATGGCGGTGAATGAGCAGTTCTTC
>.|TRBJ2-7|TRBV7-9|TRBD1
CASRTGTDPYEQYF
TGTGCCAGCAGGACCGGGACAGACCCCTACGAGCAGTACTTC
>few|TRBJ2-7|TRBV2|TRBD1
CASRDRDEQYF
TGTGCCAGCCGGGACAGGGACGAGCAGTACTTC
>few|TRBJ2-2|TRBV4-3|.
CASSQDLDNTGELFF
TGCGCCAGCAGCCAAGATCTAGACAACACCGGGGAGCTGTTTTTT
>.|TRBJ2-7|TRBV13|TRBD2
CASSQLTSGLYEQYF
TGTGCCAGCAGCCAACTGACTAGCGGGCTTTACGAGCAGTACTTC
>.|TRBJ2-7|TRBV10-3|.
CAISPREQYF
TGTGCCATCAGTCCTCGGGAGCAGTACTTC
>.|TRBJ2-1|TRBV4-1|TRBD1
CASSQGGQGYNEQFF
TGCGCCAGCAGCCAAGGGGGACAGGGATACAATGAGCAGTTCTTC
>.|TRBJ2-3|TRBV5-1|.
CASNRGTDTQYF
TGCGCCAGCAATCGGGGCACAGATACGCAGTATTTT
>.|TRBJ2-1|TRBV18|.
CASSRRGTSYNEQFF
TGTGCCAGCTCACGGCGCGGGACCTCCTACAATGAGCAGTTCTTC
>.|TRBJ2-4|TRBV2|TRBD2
CASSTGTSKNIQYF
TGTGCCAGCAGTACCGGGACTAGCAAAAACATTCAGTACTTC
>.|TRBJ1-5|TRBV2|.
CASTTALYQPQHF
TGTGCCAGCACCACAGCCCTATATCAGCCCCAGCATTTT
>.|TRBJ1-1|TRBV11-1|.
CASSLDRATEAFF
TGTGCCAGCAGCTTAGACAGGGCCACTGAAGCTTTCTTT
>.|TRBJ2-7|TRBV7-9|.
CASSLVVDEQYF
TGTGCCAGCAGCTTAGTAGTAGACGAGCAGTACTTC
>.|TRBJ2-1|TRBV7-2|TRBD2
CASDPGLAVYNEQFF
TGTGCCAGCGATCCGGGACTAGCGGTATACAATGAGCAGTTCTTC
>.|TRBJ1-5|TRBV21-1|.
CASRFRSKLQTIQPQHF
TGTGCCAGCAGGTTTAGGTCGAAATTGCAAACTATTCAGCCCCAGCATTTT
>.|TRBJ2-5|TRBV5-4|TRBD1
CATHRGQETQYF
TGTGCCACACACAGGGGGCAGGAGACCCAGTACTTC
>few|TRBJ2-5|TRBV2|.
CASSDVGGETQYF
TGTGCCAGCAGTGACGTTGGGGGGGAGACCCAGTACTTC
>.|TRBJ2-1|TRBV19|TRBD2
CASSTLGGRAVEQFF
TGTGCCAGTAGTACTCTGGGCGGGAGGGCCGTAGAGCAGTTCTTC
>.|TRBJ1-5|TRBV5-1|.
CASSLIPSNQPQHF
TGCGCCAGCAGCCTTATCCCTAGCAATCAGCCCCAGCATTTT
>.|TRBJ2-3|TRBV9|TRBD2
CASSVEGGTSGSTDTQYF
TGTGCCAGCAGCGTAGAGGGGGGGACTAGCGGTTCCACAGATACGCAGTATTTT
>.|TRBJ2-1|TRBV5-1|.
CASSPLGSISYNEQFF
TGCGCCAGCAGCCCCCTAGGAAGCATTTCCTACAATGAGCAGTTCTTC
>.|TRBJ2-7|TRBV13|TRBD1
CASSTRQGRSYEQYF
TGTGCCAGCAGCACCCGACAGGGTCGCTCCTACGAGCAGTACTTC
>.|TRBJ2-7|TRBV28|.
CASSLFDKGRIIHEQYF
TGTGCCAGCAGTTTATTTGACAAGGGGAGGATTATCCACGAGCAGTACTTC
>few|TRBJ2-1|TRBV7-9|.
CASSLGIDRRSYNEQFF
TGTGCCAGCAGCTTAGGAATAGACAGGAGGTCCTACAATGAGCAGTTCTTC
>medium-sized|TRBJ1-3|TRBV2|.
CARSGAGNTIYF
TGTGCCAGATCAGGGGCAGGAAACACCATATATTTT
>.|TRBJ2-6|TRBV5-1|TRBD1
CASSPGQNSGANVLTF
TGCGCCAGCAGCCCGGGACAGAACTCTGGGGCCAACGTCCTGACTTTC
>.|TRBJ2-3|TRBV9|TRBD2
CASSSRTSGSTDTQYF
TGTGCCAGCAGCTCCCGGACTAGCGGATCTACAGATACGCAGTATTTT
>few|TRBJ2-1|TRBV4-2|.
CASSQGWARTPGEEQFF
TGTGCCAGCAGCCAAGGTTGGGCCCGGACTCCGGGGGAAGAGCAGTTCTTC
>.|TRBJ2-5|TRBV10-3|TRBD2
CAIWSGSQETQYF
TGTGCCATCTGGAGCGGGAGCCAAGAGACCCAGTACTTC
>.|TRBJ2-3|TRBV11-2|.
CASSSHRGTDTQYF
TGTGCCAGCAGCAGCCACAGGGGCACAGATACGCAGTATTTT
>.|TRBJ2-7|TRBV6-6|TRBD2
CASSPGLAGPYEQYF
TGTGCCAGCAGCCCCGGACTAGCGGGACCCTACGAGCAGTACTTC
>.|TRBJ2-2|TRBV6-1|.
CATAPTPANTGELFF
TGTGCCACCGCTCCGACTCCCGCGAACACCGGGGAGCTGTTTTTT
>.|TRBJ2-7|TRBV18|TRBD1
CASSRDRGSYEQYF
TGTGCCAGCTCACGGGACAGGGGTTCCTACGAGCAGTACTTC
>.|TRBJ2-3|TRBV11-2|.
CASSAVSTDTQYF
TGTGCCAGCAGCGCGGTATCCACAGATACGCAGTATTTT
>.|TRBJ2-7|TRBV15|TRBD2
CATSRGGSSYEQYF
TGTGCCACCAGCAGAGGCGGGAGCTCCTACGAGCAGTACTTC
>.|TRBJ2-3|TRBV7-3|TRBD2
CASSLGDRRLAGVPDTQYF
TGTGCCAGCAGCTTAGGGGACCGAAGACTAGCGGGAGTTCCAGATACGCAGTATTTT
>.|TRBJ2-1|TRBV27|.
CASSSDSRSTNEQFF
TGTGCCAGCAGTTCGGACAGCAGGAGTACCAATGAGCAGTTCTTC
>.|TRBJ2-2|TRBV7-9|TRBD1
CASSPQTGDTGELFF
TGTGCCAGCAGCCCCCAGACAGGGGACACCGGGGAGCTGTTTTTT
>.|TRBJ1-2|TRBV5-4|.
CASSLQSYGYTF
TGTGCCAGCAGCTTGCAATCCTATGGCTACACCTTC
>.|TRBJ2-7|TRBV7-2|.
CASSLGGGVYYEQYF
TGTGCCAGCAGCTTAGGGGGCGGGGTTTACTACGAGCAGTACTTC
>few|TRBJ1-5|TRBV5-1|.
CASSPDPRVNQPQHF
TGCGCCAGCAGCCCGGACCCCAGGGTCAATCAGCCCCAGCATTTT
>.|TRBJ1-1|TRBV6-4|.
CASSDTDRNTEAFF
TGTGCCAGCAGTGACACTGATAGGAACACTGAAGCTTTCTTT
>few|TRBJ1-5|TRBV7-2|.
CASSVRRVSNQPQHF
TGTGCCAGCAGCGTACGTCGGGTAAGCAATCAGCCCCAGCATTTT
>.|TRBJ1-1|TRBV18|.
CASSSDRNTEAFF
TGTGCCAGCTCTTCGGACAGGAACACTGAAGCTTTCTTT
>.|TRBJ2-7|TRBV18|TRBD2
CASSPGLEREQYF
TGTGCCAGCTCGCCGGGACTAGAGAGGGAGCAGTACTTC
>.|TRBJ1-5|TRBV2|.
CASSERTMGSNQPQHF
TGTGCCAGCAGTGAGAGGACAATGGGAAGCAATCAGCCCCAGCATTTT
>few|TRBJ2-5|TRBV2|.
CASTTQGSSGETQYF
TGTGCCAGCACCACACAGGGGTCTAGCGGGGAGACCCAGTACTTC
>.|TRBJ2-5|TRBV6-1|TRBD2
CASSGPSGRFILLETQYF
TGTGCCAGCAGTGGACCTAGCGGGAGGTTCATATTGTTAGAGACCCAGTACTTC
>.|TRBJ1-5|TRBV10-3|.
CAISGDINQPQHF
TGTGCCATCAGTGGGGACATTAATCAGCCCCAGCATTTT
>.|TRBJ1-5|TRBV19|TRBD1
CASSMLGTGGKPQHF
TGTGCCAGTAGTATGTTAGGGACAGGGGGGAAGCCCCAGCATTTT
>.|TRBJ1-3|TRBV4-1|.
CASSQEAGYSGNTIYF
TGCGCCAGCAGCCAAGAAGCAGGGTACTCTGGAAACACCATATATTTT
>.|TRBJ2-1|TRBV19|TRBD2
CASSTSGISNEQFF
TGTGCCAGTAGTACTAGCGGGATCTCGAATGAGCAGTTCTTC
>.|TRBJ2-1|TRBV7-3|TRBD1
CASSSTGQGSYNEQFF
TGTGCCAGCAGCTCCACCGGACAGGGTTCCTACAATGAGCAGTTCTTC